This TCR beta chain was profiled in a study of T cells in tuberculosis. CDR1 and CDR2 from the germline V gene are LGHNA and YSLEER. The V end was cut by 2 bases, the J end by 0 bases, with 20 bases between. The CDR3 loop spans 19 amino acids. Assay: immunoSEQ multiplex PCR; the TCRdb copy retains only in-frame clones and omits some. The data show tens of thousands of clones, 70% to 90% seen once. Time point of the sample: new active TB diagnosis, blood taken before or within 7 days of starting treatment. This receptor was obtained from an adult with tuberculosis. The chain links TRBV4-3 to TRBJ2-1, with D possibly TRBD2 on 5 matching bases. The input for sequencing was PBMCs, taken at tuberculosis diagnosis. CDR3 protein: CASSQFLGFGENSYNEQFF. The CDR3 DNA is TGCGCCAGCAGCCAATTTCTCGGGTTTGGGGAGAACTCCTACAATGAGCAGTTCTTC.